This T cell receptor (beta chain) was sequenced in a study of T cell changes during pregnancy in multiple sclerosis. Clones were sequenced by immunoSEQ multiplex PCR, and TCRdb holds only the in-frame ones, with some missing. Of 79,000 or so clones in the sample, around 85% were seen once. The CDR3 length is 16 residues. V shed 3 bases, J shed 4 bases, and the junction held 8 bases outside the gene matches. Germline assignment: CDR1 MNHNS and CDR2 SASEGT. This specimen was peripheral blood, taken before pregnancy. This sequence originates from a female donor with multiple sclerosis, enrolled in a pregnancy study. The V and J genes are TRBV6-1 and TRBJ2-5; the match to TRBD1 covers 10 bases. CDR3 in DNA: TGTGCCAGCAGTGATCGGACAGGGGGAGACGGAGAGACCCAGTACTTC. Translated: CASSDRTGGDGETQYF.